This T cell receptor beta chain was profiled in a study of T cell responses to AZD1222 COVID-19 vaccine. Whole-study findings and limits: Spike-spanning, vaccine-associated CD4 TCRs were dominant at 160-218 and 743-854. The donor cohort was predominantly white British with a female majority, and clonal diversity may have been underestimated.

The CDR3 runs 14 residues. The ends were cut back, 5 bases at V and 8 bases at J, with 18 bases in the middle. The germline V gene has CDR1 MGHDK and CDR2 SYGVNS. Turning to this clone: The antigen remains unidentified.

TCRdb's table, derived via immunoSEQ multiplex PCR, lists solely in-frame clones and lacks some. This table holds some 130,000 clones, about 93% found once. The material was peripheral blood, obtained 28 days after the second AZD1222 dose. The sequence was collected from an adult who received the AZD1222 COVID-19 vaccine. The chain recombines TRBV25-1 with TRBJ1-2; D unresolved. CDR3 sequence reads: CASSPPGIAGGYTF. The CDR3 DNA sequence: TGTGCCAGCAGTCCTCCCGGGATTGCGGGGGGCTACACCTTC.